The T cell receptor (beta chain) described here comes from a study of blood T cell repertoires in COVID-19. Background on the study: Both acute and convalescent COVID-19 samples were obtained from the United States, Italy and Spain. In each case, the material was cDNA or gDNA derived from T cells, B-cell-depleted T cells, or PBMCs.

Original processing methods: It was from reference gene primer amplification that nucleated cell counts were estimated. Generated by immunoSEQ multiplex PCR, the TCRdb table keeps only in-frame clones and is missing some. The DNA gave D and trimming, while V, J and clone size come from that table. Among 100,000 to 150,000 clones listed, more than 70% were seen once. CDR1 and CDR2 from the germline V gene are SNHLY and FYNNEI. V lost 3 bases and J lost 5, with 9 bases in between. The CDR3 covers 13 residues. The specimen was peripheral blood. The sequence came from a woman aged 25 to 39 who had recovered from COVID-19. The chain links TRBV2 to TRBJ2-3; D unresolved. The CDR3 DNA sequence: TGTGCCAGCAGTGACAGAAGCGTAGATACGCAGTATTTT. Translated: CASSDRSVDTQYF.